This T cell receptor beta chain came from a study of cytotoxic CD8 clonotypes in ibrutinib-treated CLL (dated by TCRdb to the early 2020s). For the study in its entirety: The cohort included roughly 15 treatment-naive and 11 to 12 relapsed/refractory patients; around 18 were IGHV unmutated. On average, each sample yielded hundreds of thousands of productive templates and 94,082 productive rearrangements. Cryopreserved peripheral blood mononuclear cells were collected at three points: before therapy, at response, and at either sustained remission or disease progression. Of the roughly 86 people in the trial, roughly 27 had longitudinal samples available. Responses were partial in around 25 patients and complete in 2; after median about 5.5 years follow-up, around 14 stayed in remission and roughly twelve progressed. Every remission and progressive disease sample was obtained while ibrutinib was still being received by the patients. The response samples were drawn at a median of approximately twelve months into treatment, with a range of about 6 to 36 months. General conclusions and limits of the study: An increase in clonality was observed at ibrutinib response, with clonality remaining stable during sustained remission and falling back toward baseline at progression. Sampling times were not matched between patients in sustained remission and patients whose disease was progressing, and lymph node repertoires were not examined. Public clonotypes were found to be uncommon and were observed to contract or remain stable during treatment; the increase in clonality was shown to reflect expansion of private clonotypes at ibrutinib response. Baseline clonality was found to be higher than that of age-matched healthy donors and was strongly correlated with circulating CD8+ T-cell counts.

A word on this clone: The antigen it recognizes is unknown. Nothing much larger sits one base from this clone, and base qualities are not available.

On a MiSeq, deep resolution sequencing aimed for a depth between 1 in 1 million and 1 in 200,000 T cells, with each clonotype covered about 9.2x on average. TCR beta libraries were generated with the immunoSEQ hsTCRB Kit. The study's processing was this. ImmunoSEQ Data Assistant and ImmunoSEQ Analyzer were used for data analysis, and V, D and J genes were assigned according to IMGT definitions. Clonality, which ranges from 0 to 1, was calculated as one minus the normalized Shannon entropy of productive rearrangement frequencies. Only overrepresented clonotypes making up at least 0.05% of each patient's repertoire were included in the public clonotype analysis. Roughly 13 repertoires from age-matched healthy donors, obtained from immuneACCESS, served as clonality controls. As stored in TCRdb, this immuneACCESS dataset retains in-frame rearrangements with V and J assigned. A fraction of the clones does not appear; measured against another copy, unresolved V genes explain less than half of the discrepancy, and the remainder lacks a known reason. V and J calls and clone size follow that table, whereas D and trimming were derived from the DNA. Recorded for this sample are 65,000 to 85,000 clones; approximately 90% of them occurred a single time. The ten largest clones capture approximately 3.1% of the sample.

In the paper's terms, the time point label means: eleven to twelve months on ibrutinib. For TCR beta library preparation, about 1.8 micrograms of genomic DNA were isolated from cryopreserved PBMCs. Longitudinal blood samples from CLL patients on ibrutinib monotherapy were analyzed using high-throughput TCR beta sequencing. The patients took part in an open-label, single-center phase 2 trial of ibrutinib monotherapy. This receptor was taken from a human donor with chronic lymphocytic leukemia. This specimen consisted of PBMCs, obtained after 12 months of ibrutinib treatment.

This receptor has the CDR3 CASSYRGGQGYGYTF. The base sequence is TGTGCCAGCAGTTACCGAGGGGGACAGGGTTATGGCTACACCTTC. The V gene is TRBV6-5 and the J gene is TRBJ1-2; 9 central nucleotides agree with TRBD1. The CDR3 runs 15 amino acids, cysteine and phenylalanine included. Only the CDR3 portion is preserved as DNA: 45 bases, with reading frame beginning at the first base. Sequences MNHEY (CDR1) and SVGAGI (CDR2) are obtained from the germline V gene. The V end gives up 2 bases and the J end 5 bases, leaving 6 bases in the junction not matched to a gene.